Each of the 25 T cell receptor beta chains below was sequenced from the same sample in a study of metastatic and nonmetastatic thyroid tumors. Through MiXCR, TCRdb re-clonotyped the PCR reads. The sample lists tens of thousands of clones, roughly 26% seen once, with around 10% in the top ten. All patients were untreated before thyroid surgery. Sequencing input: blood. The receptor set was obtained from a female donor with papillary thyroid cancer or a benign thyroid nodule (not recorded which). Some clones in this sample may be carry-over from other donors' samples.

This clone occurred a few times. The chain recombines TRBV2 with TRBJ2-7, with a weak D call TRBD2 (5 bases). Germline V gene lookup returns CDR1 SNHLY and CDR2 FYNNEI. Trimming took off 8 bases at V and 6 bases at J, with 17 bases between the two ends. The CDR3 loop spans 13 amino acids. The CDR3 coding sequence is TGTGCCAGCGGCGCCCCATTGGAGGTCGAGCAGTACTTC. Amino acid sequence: CASGAPLEVEQYF.

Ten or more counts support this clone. CDR3: CATSRDRTTVEQFF. The CDR3 nucleotides are TGTGCCACCAGCAGAGATCGCACCACGGTTGAGCAGTTCTTC. The J gene is TRBJ2-1, the V gene TRBV15; D gene ambiguous. Germline lookup yields CDR1 LNHNV and CDR2 YYDKDF (reference sequence). The length of the CDR3 is 14 residues. Trimming took 0 bases from V and 9 from J, leaving 12 bases between them.

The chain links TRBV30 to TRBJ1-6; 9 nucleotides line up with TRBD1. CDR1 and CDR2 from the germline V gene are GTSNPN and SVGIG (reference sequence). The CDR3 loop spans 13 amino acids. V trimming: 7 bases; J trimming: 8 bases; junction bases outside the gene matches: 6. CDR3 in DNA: TGTGCCTACCACAGGGGGCCTCATTCACCCCTCCACTTT. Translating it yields CAYHRGPHSPLHF.

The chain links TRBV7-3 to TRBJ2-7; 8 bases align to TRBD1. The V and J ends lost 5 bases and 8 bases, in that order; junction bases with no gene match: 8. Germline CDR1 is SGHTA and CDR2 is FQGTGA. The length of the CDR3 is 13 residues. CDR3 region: CASSPDRVAKQYF. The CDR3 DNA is TGTGCCAGCAGCCCGGACAGGGTGGCAAAGCAGTACTTC. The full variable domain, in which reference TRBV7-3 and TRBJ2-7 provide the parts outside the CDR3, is GAGVSQTPSNKVTEKGKYVELRCDPISGHTALYWYRQSLGQGPEFLIYFQGTGAADDSGLPNDRFFAVRPEGSVSTLKIQRTERGDSAVYLCASSPDRVAKQYFGPGTRLTVT.

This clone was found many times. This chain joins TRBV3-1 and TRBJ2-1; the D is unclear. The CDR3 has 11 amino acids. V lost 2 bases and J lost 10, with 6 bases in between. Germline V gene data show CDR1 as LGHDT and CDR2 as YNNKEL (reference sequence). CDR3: CASSQLYEQFF. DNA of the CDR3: TGTGCCAGCAGCCAACTTTACGAGCAGTTCTTC.

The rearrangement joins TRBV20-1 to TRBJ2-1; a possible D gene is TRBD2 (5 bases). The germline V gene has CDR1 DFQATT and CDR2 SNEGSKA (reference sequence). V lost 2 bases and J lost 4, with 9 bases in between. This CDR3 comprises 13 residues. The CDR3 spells CSARRRGYNEQFF. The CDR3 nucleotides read TGCAGTGCTAGAAGGCGCGGGTACAATGAGCAGTTCTTC.

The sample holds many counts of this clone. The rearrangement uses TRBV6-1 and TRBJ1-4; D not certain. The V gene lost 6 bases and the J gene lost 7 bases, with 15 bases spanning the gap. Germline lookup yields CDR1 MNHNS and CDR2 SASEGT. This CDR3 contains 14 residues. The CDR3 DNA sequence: TGTGCCAGCAGAAAGCCCCCCTACGGTGAAAAACTGTTTTTT. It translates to CASRKPPYGEKLFF.

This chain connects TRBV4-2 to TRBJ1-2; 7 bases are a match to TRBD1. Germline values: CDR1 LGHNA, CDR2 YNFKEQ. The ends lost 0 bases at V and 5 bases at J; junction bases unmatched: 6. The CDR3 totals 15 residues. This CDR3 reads CASSQDIAGQYGYTF. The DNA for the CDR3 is TGTGCCAGCAGCCAAGATATTGCGGGACAGTATGGCTACACCTTC.

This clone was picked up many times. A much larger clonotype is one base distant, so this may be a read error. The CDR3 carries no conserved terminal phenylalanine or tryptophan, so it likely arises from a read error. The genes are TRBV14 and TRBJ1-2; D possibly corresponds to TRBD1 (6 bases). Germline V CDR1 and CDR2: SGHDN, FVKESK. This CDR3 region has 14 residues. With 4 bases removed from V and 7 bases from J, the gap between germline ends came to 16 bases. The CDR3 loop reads CASSPLGGGGGYTS. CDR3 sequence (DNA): TGTGCCAGCAGCCCTCTCGGGGGAGGGGGTGGCTACACCTCC.

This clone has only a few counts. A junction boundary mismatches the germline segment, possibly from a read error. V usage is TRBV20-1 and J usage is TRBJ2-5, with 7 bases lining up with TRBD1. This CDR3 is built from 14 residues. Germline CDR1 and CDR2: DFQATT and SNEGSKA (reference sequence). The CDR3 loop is CSSRGPGGQETQYF. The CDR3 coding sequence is TGCAGTTCTAGGGGGCCTGGTGGTCAAGAGACCCAGTACTTC.

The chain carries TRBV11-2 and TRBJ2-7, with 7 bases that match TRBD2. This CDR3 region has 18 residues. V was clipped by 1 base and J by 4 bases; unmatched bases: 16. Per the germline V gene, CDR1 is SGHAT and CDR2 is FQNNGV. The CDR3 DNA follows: TGTGCCAGCAGCTTAGTGGCGGGAGTCGATGCAGTTGGGTACGAGCAGTACTTC. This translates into CASSLVAGVDAVGYEQYF.

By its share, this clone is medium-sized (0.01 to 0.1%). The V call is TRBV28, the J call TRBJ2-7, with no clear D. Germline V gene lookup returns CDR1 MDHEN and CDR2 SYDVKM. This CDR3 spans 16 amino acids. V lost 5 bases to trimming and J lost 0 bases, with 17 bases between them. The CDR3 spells CASSPHSTQYSYEQYF. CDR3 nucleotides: TGTGCCAGCAGTCCCCACTCGACACAGTACTCCTACGAGCAGTACTTC.

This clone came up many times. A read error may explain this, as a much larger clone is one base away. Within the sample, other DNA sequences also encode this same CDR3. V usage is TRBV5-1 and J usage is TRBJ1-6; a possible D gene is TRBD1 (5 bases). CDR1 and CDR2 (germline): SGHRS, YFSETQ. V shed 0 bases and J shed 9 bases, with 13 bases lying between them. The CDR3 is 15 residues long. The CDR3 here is CASSLGGTLGSPLHF. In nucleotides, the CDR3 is TGCGCCAGCAGCTTGGGGGGGACGTTGGGTTCACCCCTCCACTTT.

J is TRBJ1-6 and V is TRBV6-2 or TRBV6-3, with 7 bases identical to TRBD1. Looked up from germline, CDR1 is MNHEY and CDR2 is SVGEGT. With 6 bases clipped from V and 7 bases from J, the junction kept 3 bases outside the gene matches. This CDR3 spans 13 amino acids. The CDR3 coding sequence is TGTGCCAGCAGGACGGGACAGAATTCACCCCTCCACTTT. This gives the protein CASRTGQNSPLHF.

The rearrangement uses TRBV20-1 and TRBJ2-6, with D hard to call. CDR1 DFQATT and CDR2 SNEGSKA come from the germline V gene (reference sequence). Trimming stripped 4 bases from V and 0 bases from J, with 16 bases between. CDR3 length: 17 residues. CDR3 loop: CSATPFVADSGANVLTF. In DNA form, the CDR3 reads TGCAGTGCTACCCCCTTCGTGGCCGACTCTGGGGCCAACGTCCTGACTTTC.

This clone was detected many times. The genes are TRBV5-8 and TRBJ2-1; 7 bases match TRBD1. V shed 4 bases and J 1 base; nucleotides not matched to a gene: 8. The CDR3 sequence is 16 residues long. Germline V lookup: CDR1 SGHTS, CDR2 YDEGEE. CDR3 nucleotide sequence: TGTGCCAGCAGCGGCCTTTGGGGACAGTCCTACAATGAGCAGTTCTTC. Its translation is CASSGLWGQSYNEQFF.

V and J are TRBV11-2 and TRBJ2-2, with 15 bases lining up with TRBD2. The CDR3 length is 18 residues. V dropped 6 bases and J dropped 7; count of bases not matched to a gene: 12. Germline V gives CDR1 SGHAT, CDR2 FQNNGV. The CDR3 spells CASRSRTSGRAVDGELFF. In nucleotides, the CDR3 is TGTGCCAGCAGATCAAGGACTAGCGGGAGGGCCGTAGACGGGGAGCTGTTTTTT.

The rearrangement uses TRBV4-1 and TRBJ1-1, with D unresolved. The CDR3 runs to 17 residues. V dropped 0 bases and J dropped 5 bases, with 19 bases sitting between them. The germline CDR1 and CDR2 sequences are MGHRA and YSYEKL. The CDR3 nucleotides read TGCGCCAGCAGCCAAGAACCCCCTGCGGCGGGGTGGACTGAAGCTTTCTTT. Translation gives CASSQEPPAAGWTEAFF.

CDR3 nucleotide sequence: TGTGCCAGCAGCCTAGGGGGAAGTTCCTACAATGAGCAGTTCTTC. Encoded protein: CASSLGGSSYNEQFF. The V gene is TRBV11-2, the J gene TRBJ2-1; D is perhaps TRBD1 (6 bases). The germline V gene has CDR1 SGHAT and CDR2 FQNNGV. The ends were cut back, 5 bases at V and 1 base at J, with 12 bases in the middle. There are 15 residues in the CDR3.

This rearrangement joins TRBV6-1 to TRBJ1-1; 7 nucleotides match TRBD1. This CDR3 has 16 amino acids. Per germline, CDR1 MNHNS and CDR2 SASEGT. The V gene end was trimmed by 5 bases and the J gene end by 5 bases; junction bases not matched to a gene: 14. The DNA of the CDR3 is TGTGCCAGCAGTCACCAGGGGCGCAGGGGGAGGACTGAAGCTTTCTTT. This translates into CASSHQGRRGRTEAFF.

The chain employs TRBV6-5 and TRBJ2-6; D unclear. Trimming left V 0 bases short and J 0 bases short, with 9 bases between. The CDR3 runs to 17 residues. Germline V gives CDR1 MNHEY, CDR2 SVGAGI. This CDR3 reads CASSYSRLISGANVLTF. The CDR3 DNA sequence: TGTGCCAGCAGTTACTCCCGACTCATCTCTGGGGCCAACGTCCTGACTTTC.

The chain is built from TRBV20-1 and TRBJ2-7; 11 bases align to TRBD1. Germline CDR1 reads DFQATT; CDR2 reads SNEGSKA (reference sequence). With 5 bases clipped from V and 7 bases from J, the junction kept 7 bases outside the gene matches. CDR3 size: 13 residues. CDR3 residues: CSAWTGGVWEQYF. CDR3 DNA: TGCAGTGCTTGGACAGGGGGCGTTTGGGAGCAGTACTTC.

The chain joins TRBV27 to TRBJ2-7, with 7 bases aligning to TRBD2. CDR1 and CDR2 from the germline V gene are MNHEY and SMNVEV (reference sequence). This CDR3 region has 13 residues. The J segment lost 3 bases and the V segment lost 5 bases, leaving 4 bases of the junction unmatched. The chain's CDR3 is CASSPGLRYEQYF. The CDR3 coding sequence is TGTGCCAGCAGTCCGGGACTACGCTACGAGCAGTACTTC.

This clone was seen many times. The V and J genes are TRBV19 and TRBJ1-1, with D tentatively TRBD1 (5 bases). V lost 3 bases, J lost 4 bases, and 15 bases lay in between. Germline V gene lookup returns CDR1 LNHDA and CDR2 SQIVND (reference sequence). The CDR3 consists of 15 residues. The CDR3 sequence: CASSMAGRATTEAFF. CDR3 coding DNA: TGTGCCAGTAGTATGGCGGGCAGGGCAACCACTGAAGCTTTCTTT.

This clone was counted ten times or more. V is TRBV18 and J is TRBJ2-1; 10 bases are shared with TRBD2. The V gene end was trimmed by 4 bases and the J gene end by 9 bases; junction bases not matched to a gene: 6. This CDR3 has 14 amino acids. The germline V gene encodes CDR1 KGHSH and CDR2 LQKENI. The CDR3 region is CASSQASGGTEQFF. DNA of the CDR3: TGTGCCAGCTCACAGGCTAGCGGGGGTACTGAGCAGTTCTTC.